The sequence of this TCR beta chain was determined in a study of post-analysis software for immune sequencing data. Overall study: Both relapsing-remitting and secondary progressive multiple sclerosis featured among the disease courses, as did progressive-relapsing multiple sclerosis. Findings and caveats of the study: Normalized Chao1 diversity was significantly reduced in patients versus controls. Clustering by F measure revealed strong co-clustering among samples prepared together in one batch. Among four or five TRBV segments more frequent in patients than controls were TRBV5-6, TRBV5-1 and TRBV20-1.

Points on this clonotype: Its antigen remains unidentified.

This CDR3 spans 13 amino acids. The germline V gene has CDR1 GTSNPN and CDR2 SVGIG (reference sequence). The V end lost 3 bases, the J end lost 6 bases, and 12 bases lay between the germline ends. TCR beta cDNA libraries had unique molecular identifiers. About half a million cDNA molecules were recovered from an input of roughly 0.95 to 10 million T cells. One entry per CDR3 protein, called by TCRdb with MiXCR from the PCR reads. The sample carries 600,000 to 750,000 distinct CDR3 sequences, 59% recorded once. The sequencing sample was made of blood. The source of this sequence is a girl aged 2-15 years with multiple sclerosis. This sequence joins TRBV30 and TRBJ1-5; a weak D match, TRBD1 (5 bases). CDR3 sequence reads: CAWSPGGGQPQHF. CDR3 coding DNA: TGTGCCTGGAGCCCGGGGGGGGGTCAGCCCCAGCATTTT.